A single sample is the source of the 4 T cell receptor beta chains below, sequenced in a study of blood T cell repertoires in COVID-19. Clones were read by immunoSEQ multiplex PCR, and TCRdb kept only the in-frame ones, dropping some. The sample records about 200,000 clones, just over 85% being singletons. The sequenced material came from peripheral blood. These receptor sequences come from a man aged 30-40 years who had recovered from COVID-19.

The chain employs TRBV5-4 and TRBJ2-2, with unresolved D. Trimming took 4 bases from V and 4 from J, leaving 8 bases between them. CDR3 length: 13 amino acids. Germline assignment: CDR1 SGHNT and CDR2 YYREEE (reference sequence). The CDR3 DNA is TGTGCCAGCAGCCCGGTTGCCACCGGGGAGCTGTTTTTT. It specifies CASSPVATGELFF.

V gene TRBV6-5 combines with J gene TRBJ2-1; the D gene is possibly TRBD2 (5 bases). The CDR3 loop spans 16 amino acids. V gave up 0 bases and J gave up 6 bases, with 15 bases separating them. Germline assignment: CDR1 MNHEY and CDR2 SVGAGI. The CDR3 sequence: CASSYSIGGMGNEQFF. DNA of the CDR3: TGTGCCAGCAGTTACTCGATCGGAGGAATGGGCAATGAGCAGTTCTTC.

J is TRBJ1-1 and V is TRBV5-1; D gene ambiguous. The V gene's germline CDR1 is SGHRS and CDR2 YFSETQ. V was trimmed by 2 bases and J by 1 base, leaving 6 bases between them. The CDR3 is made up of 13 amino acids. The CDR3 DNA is TGCGCCAGCAGCTTCATAGAGAACACTGAAGCTTTCTTT. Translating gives CASSFIENTEAFF.

The CDR3 sequence is CASSWEEGLAYGEQYF. The CDR3 DNA reads TGTGCCAGCAGCTGGGAGGAGGGACTAGCATACGGCGAGCAGTACTTC. The chain employs TRBV5-4 and TRBJ2-7; TRBD2 agrees at 9 bases. CDR3 length: 16 amino acids. The germline V gene has CDR1 SGHNT and CDR2 YYREEE (reference sequence). Trimming cost V 3 bases and J 6 bases; bases outside gene matches: 13.